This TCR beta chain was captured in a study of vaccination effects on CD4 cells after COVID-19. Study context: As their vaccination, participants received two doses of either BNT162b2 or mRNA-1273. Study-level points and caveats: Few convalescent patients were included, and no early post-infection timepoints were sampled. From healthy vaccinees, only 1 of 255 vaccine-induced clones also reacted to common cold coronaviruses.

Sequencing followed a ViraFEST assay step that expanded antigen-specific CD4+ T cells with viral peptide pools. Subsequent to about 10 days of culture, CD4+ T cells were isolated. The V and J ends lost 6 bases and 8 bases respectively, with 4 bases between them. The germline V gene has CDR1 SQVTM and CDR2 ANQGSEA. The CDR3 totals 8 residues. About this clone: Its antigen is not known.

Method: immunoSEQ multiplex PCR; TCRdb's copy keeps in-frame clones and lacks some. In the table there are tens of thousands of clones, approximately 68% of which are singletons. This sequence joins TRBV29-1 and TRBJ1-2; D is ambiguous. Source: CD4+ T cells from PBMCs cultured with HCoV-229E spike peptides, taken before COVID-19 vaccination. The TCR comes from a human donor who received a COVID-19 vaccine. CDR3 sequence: CSVGGYTF. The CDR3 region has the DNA TGCAGCGTGGGCGGCTACACCTTC.